This TCR beta chain was documented in a study of T cell changes during pregnancy in multiple sclerosis. The CDR3 runs 14 residues. Looked up from germline, CDR1 is LGHNA and CDR2 is YSLEER. The germline V and J ends were trimmed by 0 bases and 1 base, with 7 bases remaining between them. Clones were read by immunoSEQ multiplex PCR, and TCRdb kept only the in-frame ones, dropping some. The profile covers over 60,000 clones, with 90% to 97% appearing a single time and approximately 2.3% taken by the ten largest. The table lists this clone with a count of one. The sample here was CD8+ T cells from peripheral blood mononuclear cells, taken after pregnancy. This sequence was found in a female donor with multiple sclerosis, enrolled in a pregnancy study. The chain carries TRBV4-3 and TRBJ2-7; unclear D gene. The CDR3 DNA reads TGCGCCAGCAGCCAAGATTTCGGTTCCTACGAGCAGTACTTC. Residues: CASSQDFGSYEQYF.